This TCR beta chain was profiled in a study of early T cells in non-severe SARS-CoV-2 infection. For the study at large: The authors sequenced bulk RNA from unsorted whole blood, leaving chains unpaired.

In the library, individual cDNA molecules carried attached unique molecular identifiers. TCRdb re-derived calls from the 5' RACE reads in MiXCR, one entry per CDR3 protein. The sample includes 65,000 to 85,000 distinct CDR3 sequences, around a tenth seen only once; the top ten take about 3.8%. Points on this clonotype: Its antigen remains unidentified.

After removal of 1 base from V and 8 bases from J, the junction contained 10 bases not matched to a gene. CDR3 size: 16 residues. Germline-derived CDR1 and CDR2 are SQVTM and ANQGSEA. Regarding the study as a whole: Anti-spike CD8 specificities were favored by VDJdb matching, whose results missed private and CD4 specificities.

The specimen was whole blood. This rearrangement joins TRBV29-1 to TRBJ2-1; TRBD2 agrees at 11 bases. This clonotype originated in an adult who was a healthcare worker with PCR-confirmed SARS-CoV-2 infection or an uninfected control (not recorded which). Here the CDR3 DNA reads TGCAGCGTTGAAGGGTACAAGGCTAGCGGGAGGTATGAGCAGTTCTTC. It is translated as CSVEGYKASGRYEQFF.